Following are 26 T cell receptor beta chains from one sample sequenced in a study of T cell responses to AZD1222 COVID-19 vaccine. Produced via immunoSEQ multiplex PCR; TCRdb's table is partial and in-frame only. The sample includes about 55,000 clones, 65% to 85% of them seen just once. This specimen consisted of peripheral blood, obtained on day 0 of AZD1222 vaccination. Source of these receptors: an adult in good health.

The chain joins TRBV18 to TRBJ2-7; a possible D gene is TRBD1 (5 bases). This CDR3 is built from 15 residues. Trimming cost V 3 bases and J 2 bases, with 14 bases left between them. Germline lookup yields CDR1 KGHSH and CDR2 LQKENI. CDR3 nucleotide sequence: TGTGCCAGCTCACCCACAAGGGGCATCCCCTACGAGCAGTACTTC. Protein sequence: CASSPTRGIPYEQYF.

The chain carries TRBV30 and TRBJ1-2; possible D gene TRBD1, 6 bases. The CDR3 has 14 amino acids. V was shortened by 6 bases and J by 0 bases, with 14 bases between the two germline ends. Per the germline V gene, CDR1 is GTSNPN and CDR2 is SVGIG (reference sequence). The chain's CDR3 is CACPWGPSNYGYTF. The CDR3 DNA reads TGTGCCTGCCCGTGGGGGCCGTCTAACTATGGCTACACCTTC.

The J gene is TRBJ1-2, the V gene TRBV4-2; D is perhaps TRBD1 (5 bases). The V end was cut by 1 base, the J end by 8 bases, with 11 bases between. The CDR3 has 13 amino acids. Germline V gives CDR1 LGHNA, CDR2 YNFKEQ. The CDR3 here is CASSQGEGIGYTF. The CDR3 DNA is TGTGCCAGCAGCCAAGGTGAGGGGATCGGCTACACCTTC.

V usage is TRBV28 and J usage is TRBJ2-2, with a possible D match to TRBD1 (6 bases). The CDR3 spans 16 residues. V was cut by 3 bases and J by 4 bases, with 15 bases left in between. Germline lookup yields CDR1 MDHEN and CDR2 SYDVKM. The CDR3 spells CASSLTQGTPTGELFF. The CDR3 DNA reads TGTGCCAGCAGTTTGACACAAGGGACACCCACCGGGGAGCTGTTTTTT. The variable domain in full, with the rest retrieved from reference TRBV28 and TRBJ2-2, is DVKVTQSSRYLVKRTGEKVFLECVQDMDHENMFWYRQDPGLGLRLIYFSYDVKMKEKGDIPEGYSVSREKKERFSLILESASTNQTSMYLCASSLTQGTPTGELFFGEGSRLTVL.

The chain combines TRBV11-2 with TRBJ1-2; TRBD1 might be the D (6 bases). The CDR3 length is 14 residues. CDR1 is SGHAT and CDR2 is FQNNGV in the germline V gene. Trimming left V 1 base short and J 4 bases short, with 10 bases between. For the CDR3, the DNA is TGTGCCAGCAGCTTAGTCCCCAGGGGCTATGGCTACACCTTC. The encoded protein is CASSLVPRGYGYTF.

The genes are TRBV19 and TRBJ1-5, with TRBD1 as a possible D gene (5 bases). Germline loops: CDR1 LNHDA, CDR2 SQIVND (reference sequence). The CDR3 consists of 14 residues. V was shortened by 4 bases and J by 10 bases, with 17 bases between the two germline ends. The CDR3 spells CASSRGGRDSPQHF. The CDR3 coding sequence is TGTGCCAGTAGTAGAGGAGGCAGGGATTCTCCCCAGCATTTT.

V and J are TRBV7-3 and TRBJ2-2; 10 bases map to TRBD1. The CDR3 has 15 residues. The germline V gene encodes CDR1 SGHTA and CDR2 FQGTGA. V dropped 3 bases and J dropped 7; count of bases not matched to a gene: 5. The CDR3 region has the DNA TGTGCCAGCAGCTTGACAGGGGGCGTAGACGGGGAGCTGTTTTTT. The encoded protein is CASSLTGGVDGELFF.

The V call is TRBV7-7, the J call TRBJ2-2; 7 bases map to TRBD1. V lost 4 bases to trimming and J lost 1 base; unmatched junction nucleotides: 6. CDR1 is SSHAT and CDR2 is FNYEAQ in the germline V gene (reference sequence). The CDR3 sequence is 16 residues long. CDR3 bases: TGTGCCAGCAGCTCTAGGACAGGCTTGAACACCGGGGAGCTGTTTTTT. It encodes CASSSRTGLNTGELFF.

This chain's CDR3 is CASPPAEGNTDTQYF. The CDR3 DNA reads TGTGCCAGCCCCCCGGCGGAGGGGAACACAGATACGCAGTATTTT. The chain recombines TRBV28 with TRBJ2-3; tentative D call: TRBD2 (6 bases). V was clipped by 8 bases and J by 2 bases, with 17 bases between them. Looked up from germline, CDR1 is MDHEN and CDR2 is SYDVKM. The CDR3 has 15 residues.

The CDR3 reads CSWPGNQPQHF. In DNA, the CDR3 is TGCAGTTGGCCCGGCAATCAGCCCCAGCATTTT. V gene TRBV20-1 combines with J gene TRBJ1-5; D not resolved. The CDR3 sequence is 11 residues long. The V gene's germline CDR1 is DFQATT and CDR2 SNEGSKA (reference sequence). Deletions cut 8 bases from V and 2 bases from J, with 7 bases between.

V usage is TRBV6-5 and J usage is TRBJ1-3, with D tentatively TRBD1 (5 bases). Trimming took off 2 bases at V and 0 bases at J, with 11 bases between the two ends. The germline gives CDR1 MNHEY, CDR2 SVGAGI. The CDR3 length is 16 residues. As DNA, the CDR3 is TGTGCCAGCAGTTACGGACTCGGGGGCTCTGGAAACACCATATATTTT. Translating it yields CASSYGLGGSGNTIYF.

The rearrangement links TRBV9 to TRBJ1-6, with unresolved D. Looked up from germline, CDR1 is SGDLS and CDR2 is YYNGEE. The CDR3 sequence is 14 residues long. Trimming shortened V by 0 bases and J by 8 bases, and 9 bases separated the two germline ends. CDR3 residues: CASSVAGMDSPLHF. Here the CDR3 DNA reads TGTGCCAGCAGCGTAGCAGGAATGGATTCACCCCTCCACTTT.

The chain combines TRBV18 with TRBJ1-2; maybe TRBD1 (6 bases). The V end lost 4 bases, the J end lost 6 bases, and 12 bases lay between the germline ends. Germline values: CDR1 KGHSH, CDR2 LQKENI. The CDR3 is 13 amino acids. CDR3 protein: CASSLGHSDGYTF. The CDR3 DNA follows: TGTGCCAGCTCACTGGGACACAGTGATGGCTACACCTTC.

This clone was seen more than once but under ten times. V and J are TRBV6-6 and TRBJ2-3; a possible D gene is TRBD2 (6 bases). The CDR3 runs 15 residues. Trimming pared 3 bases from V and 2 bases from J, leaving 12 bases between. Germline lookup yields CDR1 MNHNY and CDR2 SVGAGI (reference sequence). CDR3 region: CASSYEAGLTDTQYF. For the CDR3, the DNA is TGTGCCAGCAGTTATGAGGCGGGACTCACAGATACGCAGTATTTT.

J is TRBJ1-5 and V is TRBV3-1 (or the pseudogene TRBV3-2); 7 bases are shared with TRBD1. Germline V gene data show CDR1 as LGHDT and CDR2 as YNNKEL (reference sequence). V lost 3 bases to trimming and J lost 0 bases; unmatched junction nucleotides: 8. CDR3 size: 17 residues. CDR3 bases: TGTGCCAGCAGCCACCGGCGACAGGGCCTTAGCAATCAGCCCCAGCATTTT. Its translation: CASSHRRQGLSNQPQHF.

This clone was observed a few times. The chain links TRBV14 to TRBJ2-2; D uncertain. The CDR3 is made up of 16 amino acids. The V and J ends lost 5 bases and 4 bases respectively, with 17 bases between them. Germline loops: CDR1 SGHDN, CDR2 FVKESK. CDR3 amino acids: CASSVGRKEATGELFF. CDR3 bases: TGTGCCAGCAGCGTGGGTCGGAAGGAAGCCACCGGGGAGCTGTTTTTT.

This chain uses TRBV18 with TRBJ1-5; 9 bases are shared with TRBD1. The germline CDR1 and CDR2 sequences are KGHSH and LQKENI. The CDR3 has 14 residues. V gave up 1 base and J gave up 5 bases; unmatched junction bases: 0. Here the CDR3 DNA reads TGTGCCAGCTCACCACGGGACAGGGATCAGCCCCAGCATTTT. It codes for CASSPRDRDQPQHF.

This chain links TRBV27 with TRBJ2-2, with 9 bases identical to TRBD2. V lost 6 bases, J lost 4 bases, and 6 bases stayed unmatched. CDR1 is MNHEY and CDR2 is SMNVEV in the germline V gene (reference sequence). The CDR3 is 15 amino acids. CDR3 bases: TGTGCCAGCAGCCAGACTAGCGGAGGCACCGGGGAGCTGTTTTTT. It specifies CASSQTSGGTGELFF.

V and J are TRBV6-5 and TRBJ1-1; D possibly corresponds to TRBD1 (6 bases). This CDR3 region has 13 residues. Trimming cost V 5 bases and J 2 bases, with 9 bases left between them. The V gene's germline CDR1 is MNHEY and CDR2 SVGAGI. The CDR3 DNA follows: TGTGCCAGCAGTACACAGGGAAACACTGAAGCTTTCTTT. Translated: CASSTQGNTEAFF.

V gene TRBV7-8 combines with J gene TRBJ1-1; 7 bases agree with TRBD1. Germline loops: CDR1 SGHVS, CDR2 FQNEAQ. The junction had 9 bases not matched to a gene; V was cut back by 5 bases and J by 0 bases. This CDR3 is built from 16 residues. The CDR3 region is CASSTTGTDLNTEAFF. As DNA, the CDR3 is TGTGCCAGCAGCACCACCGGGACAGACCTGAACACTGAAGCTTTCTTT. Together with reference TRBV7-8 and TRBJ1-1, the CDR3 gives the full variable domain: GAGVSQSPRYKVAKRGQDVALRCDPISGHVSLFWYQQALGQGPEFLTYFQNEAQLDKSGLPSDRFFAERPEGSVSTLKIQRTQQEDSAVYLCASSTTGTDLNTEAFFGQGTRLTVV.

The CDR3 DNA sequence: TGTGCCTGGAGTGTACTAGGCAGCATGTACGAGCAGTACTTC. It yields the protein CAWSVLGSMYEQYF. The rearrangement joins TRBV30 to TRBJ2-7; TRBD2 might be the D (5 bases). Between the trimmed V and J ends, which lost 0 bases and 4 bases, there was a span of 13 bases. The CDR3 has 14 amino acids. CDR1 and CDR2 from the germline V gene are GTSNPN and SVGIG (reference sequence).

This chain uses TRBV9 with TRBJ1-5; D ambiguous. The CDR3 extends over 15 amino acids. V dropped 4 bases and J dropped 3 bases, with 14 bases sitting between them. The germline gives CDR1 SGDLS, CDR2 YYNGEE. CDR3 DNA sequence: TGTGCCAGCAGCTCCCTCCACGGTTACAATCAGCCCCAGCATTTT. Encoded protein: CASSSLHGYNQPQHF. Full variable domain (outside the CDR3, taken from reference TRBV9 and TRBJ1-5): DSGVTQTPKHLITATGQRVTLRCSPRSGDLSVYWYQQSLDQGLQFLIQYYNGEERAKGNILERFSAQQFPDLHSELNLSSLELGDSALYFCASSSLHGYNQPQHFGDGTRLSIL.

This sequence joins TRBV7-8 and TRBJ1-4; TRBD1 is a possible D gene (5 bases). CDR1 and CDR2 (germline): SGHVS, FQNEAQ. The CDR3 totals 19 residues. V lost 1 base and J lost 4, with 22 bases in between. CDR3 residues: CASSLGTGRKFFRNEKLFF. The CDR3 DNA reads TGTGCCAGCAGCTTAGGGACGGGACGGAAATTTTTTCGTAATGAAAAACTGTTTTTT.

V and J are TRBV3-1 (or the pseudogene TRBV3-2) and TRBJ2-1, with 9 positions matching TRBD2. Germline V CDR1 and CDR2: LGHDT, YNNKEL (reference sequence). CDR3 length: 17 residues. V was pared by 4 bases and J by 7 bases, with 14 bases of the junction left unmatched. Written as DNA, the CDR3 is TGTGCCAGCAGCCGGTACTCGGGCGCGGGAGGGCCAAATGAGCAGTTCTTC. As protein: CASSRYSGAGGPNEQFF.

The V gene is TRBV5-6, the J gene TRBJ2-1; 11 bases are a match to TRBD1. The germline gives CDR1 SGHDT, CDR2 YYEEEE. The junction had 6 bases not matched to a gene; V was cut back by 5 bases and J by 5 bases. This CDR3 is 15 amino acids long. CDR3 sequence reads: CASSWTGGGHNEQFF. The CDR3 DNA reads TGTGCCAGCAGTTGGACAGGGGGCGGCCACAATGAGCAGTTCTTC. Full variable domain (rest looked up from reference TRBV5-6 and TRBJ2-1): DAGVTQSPTHLIKTRGQQVTLRCSPKSGHDTVSWYQQALGQGPQFIFQYYEEEERQRGNFPDRFSGHQFPNYSSELNVNALLLGDSALYLCASSWTGGGHNEQFFGPGTRLTVL.

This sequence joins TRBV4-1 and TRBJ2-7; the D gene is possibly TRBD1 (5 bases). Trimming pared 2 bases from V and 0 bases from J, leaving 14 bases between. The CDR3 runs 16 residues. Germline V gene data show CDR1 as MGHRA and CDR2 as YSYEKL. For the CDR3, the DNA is TGCGCCAGCAGCCAATCTGCTGCAGACAGCTCCTACGAGCAGTACTTC. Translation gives CASSQSAADSSYEQYF.